This T cell receptor beta chain was documented in a study of T-cell memory formation after mild COVID-19. Looking at the study overall: Most TCR clusters belonged to a single donor. Whole-study findings and limits: Whereas later expanders leaned CD4+, clones contracting day 15 to 85 showed a balanced CD4/CD8 makeup. Mainly CM and EM harbored the contracting CD4+ clones; mainly EMRA harbored the CD8+ ones.

Germline CDR1 is DFQATT and CDR2 is SNEGSKA (reference sequence). The ends lost 6 bases at V and 8 bases at J; junction bases unmatched: 20. The length of the CDR3 is 18 residues. Employing constant-segment primers, 5'RACE generated TCR alpha and TCR beta cDNA libraries bearing sample barcodes and UMIs. A single record per CDR3 protein comes from TCRdb applying MiXCR to the 5' RACE reads. The data hold approximately 440,000 distinct CDR3 sequences, with 20% observed a single time. A note on this clonotype: What it binds is unknown.

The specimen sequenced was PBMCs or a T cell subset sorted from them (not recorded which). This TCR came from an adult woman who had mild COVID-19 (a few samples of this study predate the infection). Cell type and time point are not known. This sequence joins TRBV20-1 and TRBJ1-4, with TRBD1 identical over 11 bases. The DNA for the CDR3 is TGCAGTGCCGGTGTTCTAGGGACAGGGGGGGAGTTTAGAGAAAAACTGTTTTTT. It translates to CSAGVLGTGGEFREKLFF.